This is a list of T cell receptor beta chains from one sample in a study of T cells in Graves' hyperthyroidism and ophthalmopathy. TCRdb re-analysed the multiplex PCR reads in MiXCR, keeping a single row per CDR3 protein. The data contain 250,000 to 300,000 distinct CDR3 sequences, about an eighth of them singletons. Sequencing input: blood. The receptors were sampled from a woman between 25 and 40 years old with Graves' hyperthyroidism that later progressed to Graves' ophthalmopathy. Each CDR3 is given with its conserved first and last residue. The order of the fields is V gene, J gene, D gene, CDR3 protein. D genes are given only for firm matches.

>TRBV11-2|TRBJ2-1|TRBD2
CASSSTSGRVYEQFF
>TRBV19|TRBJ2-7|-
CASSEQGTKYEQYF
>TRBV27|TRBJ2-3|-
CASSFMGTPGTQYF
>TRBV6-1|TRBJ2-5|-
CASHRGPRETQYF
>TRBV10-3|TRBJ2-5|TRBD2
CAIGGIAGGANQETQYF
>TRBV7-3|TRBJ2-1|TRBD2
CASSNTGLVSEQFF
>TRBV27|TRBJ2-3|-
CASSSPFGSTDTQYF
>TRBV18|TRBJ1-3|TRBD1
CASSPATGGRNSGNTIYF
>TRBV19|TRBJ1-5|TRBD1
CASSPGQGDQPQHF
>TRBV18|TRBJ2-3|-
CASSPPGTTTQYF
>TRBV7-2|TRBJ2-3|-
CASSLARTTTDTQYF
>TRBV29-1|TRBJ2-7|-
CSVRDSYEQYF
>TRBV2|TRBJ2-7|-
CASSEGILPSYEQYF
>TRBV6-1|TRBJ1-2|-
CASSPRDWYGYTF
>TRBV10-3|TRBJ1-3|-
CAISAKRLNSGNTIYF
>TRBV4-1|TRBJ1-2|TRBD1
CASSQVTGDGYTF
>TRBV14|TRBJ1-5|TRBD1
CASSQEGDRILTLHQPQHF
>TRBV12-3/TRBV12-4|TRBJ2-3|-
CASSLDATDTQYF
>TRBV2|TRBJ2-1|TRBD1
CASRTMGQAYNEQFF
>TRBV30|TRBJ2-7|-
CAWSVQGNEQYF
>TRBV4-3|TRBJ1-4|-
CASSQGTDSTNEKLFF
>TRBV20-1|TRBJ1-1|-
CSARDPRAMNTEAFF
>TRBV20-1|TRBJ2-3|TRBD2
CSVGLVAGGRSTDTQYF
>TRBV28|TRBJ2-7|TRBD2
CASSLLDSGNYEQYF
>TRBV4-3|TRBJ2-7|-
CASSSGTGTDGYEQYF
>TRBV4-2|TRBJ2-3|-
CASSQESRRETDTQYF
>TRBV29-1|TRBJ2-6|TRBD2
CSVEKLAGISGANVLTF
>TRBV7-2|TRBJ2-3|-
CASSNVRVGVTQYF
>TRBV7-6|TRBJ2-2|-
CASSLEGTGTNTGELFF
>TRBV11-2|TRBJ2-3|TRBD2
CASSLQTTSGSADTQYF
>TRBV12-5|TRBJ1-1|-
CASGLGDGPAFF
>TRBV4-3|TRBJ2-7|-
CASSQGAREQYF
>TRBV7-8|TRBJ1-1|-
CASSFEGLNTEAFF
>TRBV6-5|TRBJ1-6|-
CASSYSIRRDSPLHF
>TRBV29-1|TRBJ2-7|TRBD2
CSVVALAGSSYEQYF
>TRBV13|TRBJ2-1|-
CASSLITTYNEQFF
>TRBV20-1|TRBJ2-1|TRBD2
CSARGSGGRWDEQFF
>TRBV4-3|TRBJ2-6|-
CASSQEHGSGANVLTF
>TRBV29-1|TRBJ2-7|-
CSVVRSGDLSEQYF
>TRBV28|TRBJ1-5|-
CASRPSWVGNQPQHF
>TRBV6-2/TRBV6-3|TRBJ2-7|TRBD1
CASSYDIHQGAAYEQYF
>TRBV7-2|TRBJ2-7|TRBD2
CASSFPLAGGDEQYF
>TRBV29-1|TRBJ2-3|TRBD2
CSGASGSLGSTDTQYF
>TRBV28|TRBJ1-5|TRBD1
CASSFPTGGNQPQHF
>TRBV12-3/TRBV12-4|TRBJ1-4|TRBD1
CAIRGADREGEKLFF